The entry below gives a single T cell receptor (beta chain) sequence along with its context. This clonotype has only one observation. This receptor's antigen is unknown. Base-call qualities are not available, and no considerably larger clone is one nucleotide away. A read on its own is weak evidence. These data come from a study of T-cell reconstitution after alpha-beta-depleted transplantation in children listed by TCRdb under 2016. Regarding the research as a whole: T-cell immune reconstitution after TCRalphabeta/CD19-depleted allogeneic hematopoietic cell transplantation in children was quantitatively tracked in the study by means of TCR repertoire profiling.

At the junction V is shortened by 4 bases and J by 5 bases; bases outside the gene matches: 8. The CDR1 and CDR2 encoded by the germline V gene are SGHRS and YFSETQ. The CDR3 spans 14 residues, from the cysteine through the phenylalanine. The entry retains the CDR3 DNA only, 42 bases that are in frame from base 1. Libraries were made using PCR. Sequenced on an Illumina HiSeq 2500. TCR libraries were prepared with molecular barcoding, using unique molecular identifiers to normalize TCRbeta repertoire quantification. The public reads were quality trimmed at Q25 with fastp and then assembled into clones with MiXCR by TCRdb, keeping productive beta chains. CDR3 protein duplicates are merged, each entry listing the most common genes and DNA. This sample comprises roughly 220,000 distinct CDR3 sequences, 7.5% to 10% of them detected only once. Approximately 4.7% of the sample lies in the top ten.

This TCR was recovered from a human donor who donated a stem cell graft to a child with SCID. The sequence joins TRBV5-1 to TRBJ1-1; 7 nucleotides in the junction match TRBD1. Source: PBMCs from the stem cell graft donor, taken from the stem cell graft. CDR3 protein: CASSVEQGKTEAFF. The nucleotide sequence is TGCGCCAGCAGCGTCGAACAGGGGAAGACTGAAGCTTTCTTT.